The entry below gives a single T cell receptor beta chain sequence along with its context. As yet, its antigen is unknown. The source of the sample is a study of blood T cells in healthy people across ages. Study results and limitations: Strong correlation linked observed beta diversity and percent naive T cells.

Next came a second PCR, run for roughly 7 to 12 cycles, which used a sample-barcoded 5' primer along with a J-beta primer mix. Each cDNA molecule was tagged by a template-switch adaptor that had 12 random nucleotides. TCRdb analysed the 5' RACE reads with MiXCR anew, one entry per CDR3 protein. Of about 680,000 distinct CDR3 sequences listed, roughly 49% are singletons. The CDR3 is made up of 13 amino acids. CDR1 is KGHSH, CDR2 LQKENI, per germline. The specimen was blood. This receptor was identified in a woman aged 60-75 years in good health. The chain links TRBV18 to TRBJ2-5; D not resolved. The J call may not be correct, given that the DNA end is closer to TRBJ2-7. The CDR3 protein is CASSPPFLYEQYF. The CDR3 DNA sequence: TGTGCCAGCTCACCACCGTTCCTCTACGAGCAGTACTTC.